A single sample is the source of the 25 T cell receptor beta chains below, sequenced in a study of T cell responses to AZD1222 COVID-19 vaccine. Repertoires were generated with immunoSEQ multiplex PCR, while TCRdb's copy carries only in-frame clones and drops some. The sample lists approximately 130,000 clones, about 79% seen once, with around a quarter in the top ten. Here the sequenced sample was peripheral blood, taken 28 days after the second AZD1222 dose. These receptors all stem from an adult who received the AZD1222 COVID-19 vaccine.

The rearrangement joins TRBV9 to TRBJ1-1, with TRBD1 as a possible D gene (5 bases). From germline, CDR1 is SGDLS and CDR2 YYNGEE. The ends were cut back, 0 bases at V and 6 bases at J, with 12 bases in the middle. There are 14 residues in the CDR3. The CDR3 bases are TGTGCCAGCAGCGTAGAGGGGTCCTCCGCTGAAGCTTTCTTT. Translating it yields CASSVEGSSAEAFF.

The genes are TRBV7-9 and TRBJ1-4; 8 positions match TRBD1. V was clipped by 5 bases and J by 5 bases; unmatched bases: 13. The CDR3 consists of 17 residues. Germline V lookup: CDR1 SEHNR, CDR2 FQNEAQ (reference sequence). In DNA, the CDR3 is TGTGCCAGCAGCCTTTCCCGACAGGGGAGTTGGAATGAAAAACTGTTTTTT. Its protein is CASSLSRQGSWNEKLFF.

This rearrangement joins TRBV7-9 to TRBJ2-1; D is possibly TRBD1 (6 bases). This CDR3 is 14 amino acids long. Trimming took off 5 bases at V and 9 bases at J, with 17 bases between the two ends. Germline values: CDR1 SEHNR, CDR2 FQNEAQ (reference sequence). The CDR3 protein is CASSAGQWKGEQFF. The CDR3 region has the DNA TGTGCCAGCAGCGCTGGACAGTGGAAGGGTGAGCAGTTCTTC.

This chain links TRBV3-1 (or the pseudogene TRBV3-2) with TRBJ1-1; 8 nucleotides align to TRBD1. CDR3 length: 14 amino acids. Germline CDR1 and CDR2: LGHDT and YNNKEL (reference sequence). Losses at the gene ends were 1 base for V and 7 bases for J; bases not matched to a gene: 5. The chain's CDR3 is CASSQGGRGREAFF. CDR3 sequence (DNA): TGTGCCAGCAGCCAAGGAGGCAGGGGGCGTGAAGCTTTCTTT.

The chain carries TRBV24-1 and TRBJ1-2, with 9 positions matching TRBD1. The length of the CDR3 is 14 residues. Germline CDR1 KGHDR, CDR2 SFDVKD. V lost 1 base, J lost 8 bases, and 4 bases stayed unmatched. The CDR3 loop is CATSDLNRGRGYTF. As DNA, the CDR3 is TGTGCCACCAGTGATTTAAACAGGGGGCGAGGCTACACCTTC.

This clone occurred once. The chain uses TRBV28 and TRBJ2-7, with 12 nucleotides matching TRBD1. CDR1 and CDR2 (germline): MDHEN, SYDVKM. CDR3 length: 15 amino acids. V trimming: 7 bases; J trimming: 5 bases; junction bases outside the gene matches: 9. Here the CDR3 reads CASTPWGQGANEQYF. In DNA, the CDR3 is TGTGCCAGCACCCCTTGGGGACAGGGGGCAAACGAGCAGTACTTC.

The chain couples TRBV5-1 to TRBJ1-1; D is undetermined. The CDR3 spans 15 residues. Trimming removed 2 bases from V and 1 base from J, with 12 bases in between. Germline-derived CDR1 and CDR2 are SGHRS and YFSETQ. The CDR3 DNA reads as TGCGCCAGCAGCTTTCTTGCCCTTGGGAACACTGAAGCTTTCTTT. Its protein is CASSFLALGNTEAFF.

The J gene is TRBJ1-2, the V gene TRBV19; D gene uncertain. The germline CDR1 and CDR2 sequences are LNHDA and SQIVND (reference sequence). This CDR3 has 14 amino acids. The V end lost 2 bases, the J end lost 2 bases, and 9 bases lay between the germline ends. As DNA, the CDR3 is TGTGCCAGTAGTATAACGGGGTTAAACTATGGCTACACCTTC. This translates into CASSITGLNYGYTF.

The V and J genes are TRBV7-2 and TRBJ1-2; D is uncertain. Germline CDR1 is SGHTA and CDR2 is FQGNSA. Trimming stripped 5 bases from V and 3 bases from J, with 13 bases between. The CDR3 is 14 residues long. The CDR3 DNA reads TGTGCCAGCAGCCCCCCGGGAGGGCACTATGGCTACACCTTC. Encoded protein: CASSPPGGHYGYTF.

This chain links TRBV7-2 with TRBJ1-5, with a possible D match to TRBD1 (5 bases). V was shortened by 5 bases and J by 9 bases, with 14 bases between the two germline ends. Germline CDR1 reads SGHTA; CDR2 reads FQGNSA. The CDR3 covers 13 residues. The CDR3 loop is CASSALVGGPQHF. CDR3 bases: TGTGCCAGCAGCGCCTTAGTCGGGGGGCCCCAGCATTTT.

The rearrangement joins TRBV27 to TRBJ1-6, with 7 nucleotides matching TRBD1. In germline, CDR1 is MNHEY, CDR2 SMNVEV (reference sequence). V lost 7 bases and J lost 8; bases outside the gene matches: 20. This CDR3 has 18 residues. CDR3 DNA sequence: TGTGCCAGCACGGCCGGGACCAGGGGGTCTACGAGAGATTCACCCCTCCACTTT. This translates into CASTAGTRGSTRDSPLHF.

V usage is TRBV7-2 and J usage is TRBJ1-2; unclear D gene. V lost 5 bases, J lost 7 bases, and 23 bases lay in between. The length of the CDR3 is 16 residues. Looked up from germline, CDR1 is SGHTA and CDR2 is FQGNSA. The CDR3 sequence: CASSTDYSLTRGGYTF. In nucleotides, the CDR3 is TGTGCCAGCAGCACGGACTACAGCCTCACGCGGGGTGGCTACACCTTC.

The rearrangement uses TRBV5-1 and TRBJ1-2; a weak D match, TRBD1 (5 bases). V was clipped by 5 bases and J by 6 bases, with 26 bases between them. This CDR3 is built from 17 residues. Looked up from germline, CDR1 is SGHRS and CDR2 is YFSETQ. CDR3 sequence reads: CASRAQAGFELSHGYTF. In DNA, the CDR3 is TGCGCCAGCAGGGCCCAGGCAGGGTTCGAACTATCCCATGGCTACACCTTC.

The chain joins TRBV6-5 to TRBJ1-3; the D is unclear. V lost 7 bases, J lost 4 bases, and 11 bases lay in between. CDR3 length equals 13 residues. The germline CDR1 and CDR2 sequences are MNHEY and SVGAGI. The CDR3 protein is CASKEFAGNTIYF. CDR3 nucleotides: TGTGCCAGCAAGGAATTCGCCGGAAACACCATATATTTT.

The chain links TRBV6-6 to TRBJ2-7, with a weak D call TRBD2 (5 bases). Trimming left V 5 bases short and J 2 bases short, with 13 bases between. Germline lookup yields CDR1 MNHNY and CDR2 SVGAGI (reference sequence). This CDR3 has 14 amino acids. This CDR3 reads CASSLRTGAYEQYF. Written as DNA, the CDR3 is TGTGCCAGCAGTCTAAGGACTGGTGCCTACGAGCAGTACTTC.

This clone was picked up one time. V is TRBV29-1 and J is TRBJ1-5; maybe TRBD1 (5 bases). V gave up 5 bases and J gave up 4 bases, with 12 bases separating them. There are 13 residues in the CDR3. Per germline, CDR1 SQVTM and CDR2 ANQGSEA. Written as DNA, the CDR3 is TGCAGCGTTAAGGTGGACATTAATCAGCCCCAGCATTTT. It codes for CSVKVDINQPQHF.

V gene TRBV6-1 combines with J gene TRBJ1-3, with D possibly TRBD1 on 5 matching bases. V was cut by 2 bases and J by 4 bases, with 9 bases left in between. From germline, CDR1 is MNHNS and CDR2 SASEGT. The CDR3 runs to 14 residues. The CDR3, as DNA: TGTGCCAGCAGTGAAAGGGACTGGGGAAACACCATATATTTT. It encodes CASSERDWGNTIYF.

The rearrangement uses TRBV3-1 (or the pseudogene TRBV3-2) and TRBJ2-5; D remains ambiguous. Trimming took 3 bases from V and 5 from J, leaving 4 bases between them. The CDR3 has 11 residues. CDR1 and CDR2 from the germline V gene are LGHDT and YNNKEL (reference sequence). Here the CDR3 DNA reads TGTGCCAGCAGCCAGGGGGAGACCCAGTACTTC. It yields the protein CASSQGETQYF.

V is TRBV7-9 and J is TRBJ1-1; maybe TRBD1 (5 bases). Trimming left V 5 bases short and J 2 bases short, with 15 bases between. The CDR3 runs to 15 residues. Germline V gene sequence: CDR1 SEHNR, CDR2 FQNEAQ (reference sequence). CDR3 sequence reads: CASSQEGRTNTEAFF. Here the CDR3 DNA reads TGTGCCAGCAGCCAAGAGGGACGGACCAACACTGAAGCTTTCTTT.

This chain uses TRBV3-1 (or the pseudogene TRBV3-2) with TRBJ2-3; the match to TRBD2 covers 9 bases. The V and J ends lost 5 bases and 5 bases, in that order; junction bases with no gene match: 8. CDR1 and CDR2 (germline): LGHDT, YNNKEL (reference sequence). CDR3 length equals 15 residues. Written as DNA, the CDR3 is TGTGCCAGCAGCTTGCAAGCGGGGGGCGGAGATACGCAGTATTTT. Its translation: CASSLQAGGGDTQYF.

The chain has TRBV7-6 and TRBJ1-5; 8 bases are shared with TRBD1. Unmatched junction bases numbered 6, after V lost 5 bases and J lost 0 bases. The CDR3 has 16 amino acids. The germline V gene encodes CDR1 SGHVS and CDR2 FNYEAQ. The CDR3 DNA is TGTGCCAGCAGCCTCGGACAGGGAAATAGCAATCAGCCCCAGCATTTT. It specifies CASSLGQGNSNQPQHF.

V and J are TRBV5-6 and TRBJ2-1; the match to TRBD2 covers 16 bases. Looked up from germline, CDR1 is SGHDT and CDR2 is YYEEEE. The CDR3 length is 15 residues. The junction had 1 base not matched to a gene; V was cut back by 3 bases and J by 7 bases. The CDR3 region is CASSWGLAGGNEQFF. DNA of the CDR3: TGTGCCAGCAGCTGGGGACTAGCGGGGGGGAATGAGCAGTTCTTC.

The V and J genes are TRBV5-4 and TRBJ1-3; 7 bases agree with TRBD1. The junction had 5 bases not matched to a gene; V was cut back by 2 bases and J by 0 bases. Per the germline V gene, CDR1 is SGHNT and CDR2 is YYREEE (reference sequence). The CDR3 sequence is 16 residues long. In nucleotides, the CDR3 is TGTGCCAGCAGCTTAAACAGGGGAGGCTCTGGAAACACCATATATTTT. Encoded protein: CASSLNRGGSGNTIYF.

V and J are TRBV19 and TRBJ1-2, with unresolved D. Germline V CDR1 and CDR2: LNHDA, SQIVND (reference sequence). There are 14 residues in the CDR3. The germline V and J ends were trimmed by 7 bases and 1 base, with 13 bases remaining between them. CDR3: CASKKTAYNYGYTF. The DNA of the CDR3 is TGTGCCAGTAAAAAGACGGCTTATAACTATGGCTACACCTTC.

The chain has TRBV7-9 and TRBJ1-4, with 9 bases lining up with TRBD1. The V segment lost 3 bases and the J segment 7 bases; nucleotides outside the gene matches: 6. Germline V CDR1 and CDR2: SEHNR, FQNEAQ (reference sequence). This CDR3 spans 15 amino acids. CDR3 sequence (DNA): TGTGCCAGCAGCTTCTCACAGGGGGCAGGTGAAAAACTGTTTTTT. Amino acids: CASSFSQGAGEKLFF.